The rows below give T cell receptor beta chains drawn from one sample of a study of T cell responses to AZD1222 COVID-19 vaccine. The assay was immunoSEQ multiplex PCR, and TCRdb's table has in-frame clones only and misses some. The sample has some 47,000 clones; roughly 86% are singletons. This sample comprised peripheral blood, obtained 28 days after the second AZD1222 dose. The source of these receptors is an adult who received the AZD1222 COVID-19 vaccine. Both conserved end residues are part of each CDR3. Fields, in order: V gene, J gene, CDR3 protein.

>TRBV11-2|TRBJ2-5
CASSLMGGQETQYF
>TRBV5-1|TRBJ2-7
CASSLGSISYEQYF
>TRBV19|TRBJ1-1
CASRPRDRGRTEAFF
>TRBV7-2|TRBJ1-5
CASSLVRRGNQPQHF
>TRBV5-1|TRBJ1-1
CASSLEDIREAFF
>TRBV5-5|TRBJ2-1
CASSLAVLLAAYNEQFF
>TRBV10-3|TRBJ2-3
CAISLRAGTSTDTQYF
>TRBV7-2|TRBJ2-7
CASSLGGSGRVYF
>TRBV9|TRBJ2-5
CASSGGQGGGQETQYF
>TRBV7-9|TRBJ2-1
CASSLAAGGARAEQFF
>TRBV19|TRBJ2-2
CASSRTANTGELFF
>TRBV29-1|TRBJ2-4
CSVVGGQSKNIQYF
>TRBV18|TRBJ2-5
CATQREPGETQYF
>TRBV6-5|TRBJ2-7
CASMRGHLDRNEQYF
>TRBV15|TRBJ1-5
CATSRAVGGQNQPQHF
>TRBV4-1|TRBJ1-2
CASSPLQGDYGYTF
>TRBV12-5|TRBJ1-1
CASAFIGTGVNTEAFF
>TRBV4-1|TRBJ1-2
CASSQGLQGARYGYTF
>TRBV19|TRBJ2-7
CASSRDRSLSYEQYF
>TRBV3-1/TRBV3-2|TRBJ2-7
CASSYKMVGYEQYF
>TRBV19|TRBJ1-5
CASSIKGGGKPQHF
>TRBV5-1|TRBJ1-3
CASSLGAVNSGNTIYF
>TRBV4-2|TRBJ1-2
CASSQGKGQGMDGYTF
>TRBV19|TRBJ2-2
CASRRTSGNGELFF
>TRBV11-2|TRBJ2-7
CASSLDPGTAYEQYF
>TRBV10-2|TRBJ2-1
CASSELVANGRAGNNEQFF
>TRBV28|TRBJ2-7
CASSPGQLGLYEQYF
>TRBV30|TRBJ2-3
CAWSIVEDTQYF
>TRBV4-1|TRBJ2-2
CASSQEGQGGTGELFF
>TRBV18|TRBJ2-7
CASSRPIAGGSDEQYF
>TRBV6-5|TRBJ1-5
CASRPPGQGNQPQHF
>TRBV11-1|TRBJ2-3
CASSPVGDWADTQYF
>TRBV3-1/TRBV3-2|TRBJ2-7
CASSQTTAYEQYF
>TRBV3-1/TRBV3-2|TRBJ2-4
CASSQGPAVPKNIQYF